What follows are 14 T cell receptor beta chains derived from one specimen sequenced in a study of blood T cell repertoires in COVID-19. Measured with immunoSEQ multiplex PCR; TCRdb has only the in-frame clones, and not every one. The data hold around 80,000 clones, with about 88% observed a single time. Sequences were obtained from peripheral blood. Every receptor here comes from a human donor in a cohort sampled during active COVID-19.

This clone was seen a single time. The V and J genes are TRBV28 and TRBJ2-3, with D perhaps matching TRBD2 (5 bases). The CDR3 has 15 residues. Trimming took 3 bases from V and 3 from J, leaving 13 bases between them. Germline V gene lookup returns CDR1 MDHEN and CDR2 SYDVKM. The CDR3 here is CASSFTRTGTDTQYF. The CDR3 nucleotides are TGTGCCAGCAGTTTTACCCGGACGGGGACAGATACGCAGTATTTT.

This chain links TRBV18 with TRBJ1-4; the D is unclear. The V end lost 5 bases, the J end lost 0 bases, and 10 bases lay between the germline ends. CDR1 is KGHSH and CDR2 is LQKENI in the germline V gene. This CDR3 spans 15 amino acids. CDR3 DNA: TGTGCCAGCTCAGCTGACATCGCAACTAATGAAAAACTGTTTTTT. Residues: CASSADIATNEKLFF.

The chain employs TRBV2 and TRBJ2-1; the match to TRBD1 covers 7 bases. The CDR3 loop spans 13 amino acids. Trimming removed 7 bases from V and 14 bases from J; junction bases left unmatched: 14. The germline V gene encodes CDR1 SNHLY and CDR2 FYNNEI. The chain's CDR3 is CASTQDRRTGEFF. The CDR3, as DNA: TGTGCCAGCACACAGGACAGGCGAACCGGGGAGTTCTTC.

This chain connects TRBV5-1 to TRBJ2-1; TRBD2 matches 10 bases. V gave up 1 base and J gave up 2 bases; unmatched junction bases: 3. This CDR3 is 16 amino acids long. Germline CDR1 is SGHRS and CDR2 is YFSETQ. This chain's CDR3 is CASSLTSGITYNEQFF. CDR3 nucleotides: TGCGCCAGCAGCTTGACTAGCGGGATTACCTACAATGAGCAGTTCTTC.

V and J are TRBV20-1 and TRBJ1-1; D uncertain. This CDR3 has 10 amino acids. The V end lost 1 base, the J end lost 8 bases, and 5 bases lay between the germline ends. CDR1 is DFQATT, CDR2 SNEGSKA, per germline (reference sequence). The CDR3 reads CSARGREAFF. CDR3 DNA sequence: TGCAGTGCTAGAGGGAGGGAAGCTTTCTTT.

This chain joins TRBV5-6 and TRBJ1-5, with 7 positions matching TRBD1. CDR3 length equals 14 residues. The V gene end was trimmed by 3 bases and the J gene end by 4 bases; junction bases not matched to a gene: 4. From germline, CDR1 is SGHDT and CDR2 YYEEEE. CDR3 region: CASSWGQTNQPQHF. The CDR3 DNA follows: TGTGCCAGCAGCTGGGGACAGACAAATCAGCCCCAGCATTTT.

The V and J genes are TRBV2 and TRBJ1-5; 11 positions agree with TRBD1. Germline V CDR1 and CDR2: SNHLY, FYNNEI. This CDR3 is built from 15 residues. V shed 4 bases and J 5 bases; nucleotides not matched to a gene: 4. CDR3 sequence: CASSGSGQGDQPQHF. CDR3 coding DNA: TGTGCCAGCAGTGGCTCGGGACAGGGGGATCAGCCCCAGCATTTT.

This chain links TRBV7-9 with TRBJ2-7; D ambiguous. This CDR3 has 15 residues. Deletions cut 7 bases from V and 3 bases from J, with 19 bases between. Germline-derived CDR1 and CDR2 are SEHNR and FQNEAQ (reference sequence). The CDR3 sequence is CASTLSVGAYYEQYF. In DNA, the CDR3 is TGTGCCAGCACCCTCTCGGTCGGAGCCTACTACGAGCAGTACTTC.

The chain carries TRBV28 and TRBJ1-4; D remains unclear. This CDR3 has 12 amino acids. V dropped 5 bases and J dropped 11 bases, with 12 bases sitting between them. The germline gives CDR1 MDHEN, CDR2 SYDVKM. CDR3 residues: CASSPLQRKLFF. The CDR3, as DNA: TGTGCCAGCAGTCCCTTACAGCGGAAACTGTTTTTT.

The chain carries TRBV19 and TRBJ1-4, with D perhaps TRBD1 (6 bases). The V gene lost 7 bases and the J gene lost 7 bases, with 19 bases spanning the gap. This CDR3 comprises 15 residues. Germline assignment: CDR1 LNHDA and CDR2 SQIVND (reference sequence). The CDR3 nucleotides are TGTGCCAGTAACGATTGGACAGCGCAGGGTGAAAAACTGTTTTTT. This codes for CASNDWTAQGEKLFF.

The chain has TRBV29-1 and TRBJ2-3; TRBD2 matches at 9 bases. The germline V gene has CDR1 SQVTM and CDR2 ANQGSEA. The CDR3 consists of 15 residues. Trimming cost V 0 bases and J 4 bases; bases outside gene matches: 5. CDR3 nucleotide sequence: TGCAGCGTTGAAGATAGCGGGGGTCAGGCAGATACGCAGTATTTT. Its translation: CSVEDSGGQADTQYF.

The chain has TRBV27 and TRBJ2-1, with D tentatively TRBD2 (6 bases). This CDR3 spans 14 amino acids. CDR1 and CDR2 from the germline V gene are MNHEY and SMNVEV (reference sequence). Trimming took off 3 bases at V and 9 bases at J, with 15 bases between the two ends. CDR3 sequence: CASSFPSGGGEQFF. The CDR3, as DNA: TGTGCCAGCAGTTTCCCCTCCGGGGGAGGTGAGCAGTTCTTC.

V is TRBV15 and J is TRBJ1-1; the D is unclear. From germline, CDR1 is LNHNV and CDR2 YYDKDF (reference sequence). CDR3 length: 15 residues. Trimming took 1 base from V and 6 from J, leaving 15 bases between them. The CDR3 sequence is CATSRAVPSVPEAFF. CDR3 in DNA: TGTGCCACCAGCAGAGCAGTCCCCTCAGTCCCTGAAGCTTTCTTT.

The gene calls are TRBV7-9 and TRBJ1-6, with TRBD1 matching over 8 bases. V gave up 3 bases and J gave up 5 bases; unmatched junction bases: 0. Germline-derived CDR1 and CDR2 are SEHNR and FQNEAQ (reference sequence). The CDR3 covers 14 residues. In DNA, the CDR3 is TGTGCCAGCAGCTTGACAGGGGATAATTCACCCCTCCACTTT. Translating gives CASSLTGDNSPLHF.